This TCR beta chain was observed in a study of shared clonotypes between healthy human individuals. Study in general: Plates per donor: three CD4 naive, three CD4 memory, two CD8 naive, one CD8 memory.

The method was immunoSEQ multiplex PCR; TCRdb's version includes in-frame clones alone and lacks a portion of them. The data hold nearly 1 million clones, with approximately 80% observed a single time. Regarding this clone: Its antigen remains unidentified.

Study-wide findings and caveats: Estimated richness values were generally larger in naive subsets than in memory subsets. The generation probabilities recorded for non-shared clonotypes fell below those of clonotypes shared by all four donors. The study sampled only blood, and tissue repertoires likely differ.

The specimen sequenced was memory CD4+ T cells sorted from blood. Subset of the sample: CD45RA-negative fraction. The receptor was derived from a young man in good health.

The DNA of the CDR3 is TGTGCCAGTAGTATAGCCTTTAGACAAGAAGCTTTCTTT. Protein product: CASSIAFRQEAFF. The chain is built from TRBV19 and TRBJ1-1; D is unresolved. Trimming removed 1 base from V and 8 bases from J, with 11 bases in between. The CDR3 runs 13 residues. Germline V gene sequence: CDR1 LNHDA, CDR2 SQIVND (reference sequence).